The 14 T cell receptor beta chains below come from one sample, sequenced in a study of blood T cell repertoires in COVID-19. Here immunoSEQ multiplex PCR was the method, and the copy in TCRdb shows in-frame clones only, minus some. The table has 200,000 to 250,000 clones, about 89% seen once; the top ten hold about 5%. Sequencing was carried out using peripheral blood. The receptors were gathered from a middle-aged woman with acute or convalescent COVID-19.

This chain links TRBV11-2 with TRBJ2-6, with D possibly being TRBD2 (5 bases). The V and J ends lost 0 bases and 8 bases respectively, with 23 bases between them. This CDR3 is built from 19 residues. In germline, CDR1 is SGHAT, CDR2 FQNNGV. The CDR3 loop is CASSLEGRGSLIGTNVLTF. CDR3 DNA sequence: TGTGCCAGCAGCTTAGAAGGGAGAGGGTCGCTGATTGGTACCAACGTCCTGACTTTC. Full variable domain (remainder filled in from reference TRBV11-2 and TRBJ2-6): EAGVAQSPRYKIIEKRQSVAFWCNPISGHATLYWYQQILGQGPKLLIQFQNNGVVDDSQLPKDRFSAERLKGVDSTLKIQPAKLEDSAVYLCASSLEGRGSLIGTNVLTFGAGSRLTVL.

The chain combines TRBV6-5 with TRBJ1-5; perhaps TRBD1 as D (5 bases). This CDR3 contains 13 residues. Looked up from germline, CDR1 is MNHEY and CDR2 is SVGAGI. V was trimmed by 6 bases and J by 6 bases, leaving 12 bases between them. For the CDR3, the DNA is TGTGCCAGCAGACTCAGGGACTCTCAGCCCCAGCATTTT. Protein sequence: CASRLRDSQPQHF.

The rearrangement uses TRBV6-5 and TRBJ1-6; D possibly corresponds to TRBD1 (6 bases). CDR3 length equals 16 residues. The V end was cut by 2 bases, the J end by 7 bases, with 15 bases between. Germline values: CDR1 MNHEY, CDR2 SVGAGI. CDR3 coding DNA: TGTGCCAGCAGTTACCCCCGGGACACGGGAAATTCACCCCTCCACTTT. It is translated as CASSYPRDTGNSPLHF.

The chain employs TRBV9 and TRBJ1-2; D may be TRBD1 (6 bases). CDR3 length: 14 residues. With 3 bases removed from V and 4 bases from J, the gap between germline ends came to 13 bases. CDR1 SGDLS and CDR2 YYNGEE come from the germline V gene. The CDR3 reads CASSEHRARYGYTF. CDR3 in DNA: TGTGCCAGCAGCGAGCACAGGGCTCGCTATGGCTACACCTTC. The variable domain in full, completed from reference TRBV9 and TRBJ1-2, reads DSGVTQTPKHLITATGQRVTLRCSPRSGDLSVYWYQQSLDQGLQFLIQYYNGEERAKGNILERFSAQQFPDLHSELNLSSLELGDSALYFCASSEHRARYGYTFGSGTRLTVV.

The chain has TRBV4-2 and TRBJ2-1; TRBD2 agrees at 8 bases. V lost 3 bases to trimming and J lost 6 bases; unmatched junction nucleotides: 7. This CDR3 comprises 15 residues. Germline CDR1 is LGHNA and CDR2 is YNFKEQ. The CDR3 nucleotides are TGTGCCAGCAGCCACCCGGGAGGGGGAAGCAATGAGCAGTTCTTC. It translates to CASSHPGGGSNEQFF.

The J gene is TRBJ1-4, the V gene TRBV12-3 or TRBV12-4, with D unresolved. The CDR3 has 13 residues. Trimming shortened V by 6 bases and J by 4 bases, and 9 bases separated the two germline ends. The CDR3 sequence: CASSIRSNEKLFF. CDR3 DNA sequence: TGTGCCAGCAGCATAAGGAGTAATGAAAAACTGTTTTTT.

CDR3 in DNA: TGTGCCAGCAGCTTATTCCCCGGGACAGGAGGATACAATGAGCAGTTCTTC. It yields the protein CASSLFPGTGGYNEQFF. The V call is TRBV7-3, the J call TRBJ2-1; 8 bases align to TRBD1. Germline V gene lookup returns CDR1 SGHTA and CDR2 FQGTGA. V lost 2 bases, J lost 4 bases, and 10 bases stayed unmatched. The CDR3 consists of 17 residues.

V is TRBV7-2 and J is TRBJ2-5; D is unclear. The CDR3 contains 14 residues. Germline lookup yields CDR1 SGHTA and CDR2 FQGNSA. V was clipped by 5 bases and J by 2 bases, with 12 bases between them. The CDR3, as DNA: TGTGCCAGCAGCCCGGAGCCTAGACAAGAGACCCAGTACTTC. This codes for CASSPEPRQETQYF.

The chain couples TRBV27 to TRBJ1-2; 7 bases are a match to TRBD1. This CDR3 region has 15 residues. CDR1 and CDR2 from the germline V gene are MNHEY and SMNVEV (reference sequence). The V and J ends lost 5 bases and 8 bases, in that order; junction bases with no gene match: 14. CDR3 bases: TGTGCCAGCAGTCCCCGATTAACAGGGGCGGGGGGCTACACCTTC. This codes for CASSPRLTGAGGYTF.

The chain couples TRBV30 to TRBJ1-1; 11 bases agree with TRBD1. The ends lost 4 bases at V and 4 bases at J; junction bases unmatched: 5. CDR3 length: 14 amino acids. CDR1 is GTSNPN, CDR2 SVGIG, per germline (reference sequence). The CDR3 nucleotides read TGTGCCTGGAACGGAGGGACAGGGGGCACTGAAGCTTTCTTT. Translation gives CAWNGGTGGTEAFF.

This clone was counted a single time. The chain employs TRBV4-1 and TRBJ1-1; a weak D match, TRBD1 (6 bases). Trimming pared 0 bases from V and 5 bases from J, leaving 13 bases between. Germline-derived CDR1 and CDR2 are MGHRA and YSYEKL. The CDR3 totals 15 residues. The chain's CDR3 is CASSQEKKGTTEAFF. CDR3 DNA sequence: TGCGCCAGCAGCCAAGAGAAAAAAGGGACAACTGAAGCTTTCTTT.

The V and J genes are TRBV3-1 (or the pseudogene TRBV3-2) and TRBJ1-2, with TRBD1 identical over 7 bases. Germline V gene lookup returns CDR1 LGHDT and CDR2 YNNKEL (reference sequence). V trimming: 4 bases; J trimming: 8 bases; junction bases outside the gene matches: 13. The CDR3 length is 15 residues. DNA of the CDR3: TGTGCCAGCAGCCCTAGTTTAGGACAGGTCGAGGGCTACACCTTC. Translating gives CASSPSLGQVEGYTF.

The rearrangement uses TRBV5-1 and TRBJ2-7, with 8 bases matching TRBD1. The CDR3 has 13 residues. The germline V gene has CDR1 SGHRS and CDR2 YFSETQ. V dropped 3 bases and J dropped 4; count of bases not matched to a gene: 3. The CDR3 DNA follows: TGCGCCAGCAGCTATACAGGGGGGTACGAGCAGTACGTC. Protein: CASSYTGGYEQYV.

This sequence joins TRBV5-1 and TRBJ2-5; the match to TRBD2 covers 9 bases. Per germline, CDR1 SGHRS and CDR2 YFSETQ. V lost 2 bases to trimming and J lost 4 bases; unmatched junction nucleotides: 9. The CDR3 runs 16 residues. The CDR3 nucleotides read TGCGCCAGCAGCTTTAGCGGGGGACCCGCGGGAGAGACCCAGTACTTC. Residues: CASSFSGGPAGETQYF. Full variable domain (outside the CDR3, taken from reference TRBV5-1 and TRBJ2-5): KAGVTQTPRYLIKTRGQQVTLSCSPISGHRSVSWYQQTPGQGLQFLFEYFSETQRNKGNFPGRFSGRQFSNSRSEMNVSTLELGDSALYLCASSFSGGPAGETQYFGPGTRLLVL.